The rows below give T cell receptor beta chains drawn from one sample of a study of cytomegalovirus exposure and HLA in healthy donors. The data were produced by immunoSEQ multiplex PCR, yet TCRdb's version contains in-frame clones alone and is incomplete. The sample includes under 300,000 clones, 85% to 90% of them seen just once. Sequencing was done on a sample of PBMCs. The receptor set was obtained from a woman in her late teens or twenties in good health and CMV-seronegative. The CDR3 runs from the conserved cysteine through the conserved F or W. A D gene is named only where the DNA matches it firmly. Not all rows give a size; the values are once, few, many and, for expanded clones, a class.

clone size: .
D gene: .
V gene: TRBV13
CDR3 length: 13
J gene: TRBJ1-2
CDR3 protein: CASSSGATYGYTF
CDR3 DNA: TGTGCCAGCAGCTCAGGGGCAACCTATGGCTACACCTTC

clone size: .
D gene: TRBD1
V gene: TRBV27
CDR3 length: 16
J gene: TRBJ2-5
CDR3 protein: CASSEMVAGGWETQYF
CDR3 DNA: TGTGCCAGCAGTGAAATGGTGGCAGGGGGCTGGGAGACCCAGTACTTC

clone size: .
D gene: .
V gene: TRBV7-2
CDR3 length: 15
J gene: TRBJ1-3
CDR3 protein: CASSLDRSSGNTIYF
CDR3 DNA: TGTGCCAGCAGCTTAGACCGGAGCTCTGGAAACACCATATATTTT

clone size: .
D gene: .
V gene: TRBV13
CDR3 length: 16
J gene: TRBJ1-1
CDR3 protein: CASSLRGGQPGTEAFF
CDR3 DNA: TGTGCCAGCAGCTTAAGGGGAGGCCAGCCGGGCACTGAAGCTTTCTTT

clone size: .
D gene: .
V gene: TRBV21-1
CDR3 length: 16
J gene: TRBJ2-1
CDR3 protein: CASSKAQQGIYNEQFF
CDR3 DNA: TGTGCCAGCAGCAAAGCGCAACAGGGAATCTACAATGAGCAGTTCTTC

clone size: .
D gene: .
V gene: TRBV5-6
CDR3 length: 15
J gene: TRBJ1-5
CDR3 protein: CASSLGGFGALPQHF
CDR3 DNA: TGTGCCAGCAGCTTGGGGGGCTTTGGGGCGTTACCCCAGCATTTT

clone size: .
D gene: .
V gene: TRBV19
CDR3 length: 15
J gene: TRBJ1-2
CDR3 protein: CASSIDPTGFYGYTF
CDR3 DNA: TGTGCCAGTAGTATAGACCCCACAGGGTTCTATGGCTACACCTTC

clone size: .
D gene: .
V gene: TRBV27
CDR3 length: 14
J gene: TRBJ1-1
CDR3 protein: CASSFGPDSTEAFF
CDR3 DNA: TGTGCCAGCAGTTTCGGACCCGACAGCACTGAAGCTTTCTTT

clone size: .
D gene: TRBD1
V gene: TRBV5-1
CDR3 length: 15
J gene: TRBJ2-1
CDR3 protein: CASSPDRSSYNEQFF
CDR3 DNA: TGCGCCAGCAGCCCGGACAGGAGCTCCTACAATGAGCAGTTCTTC

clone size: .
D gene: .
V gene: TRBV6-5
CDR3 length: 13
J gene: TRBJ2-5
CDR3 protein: CASSRQAQETQYF
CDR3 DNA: TGTGCCAGCAGTCGACAGGCCCAAGAGACCCAGTACTTC

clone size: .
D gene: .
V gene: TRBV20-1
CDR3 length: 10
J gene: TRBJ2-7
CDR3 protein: CSGGSYEQYF
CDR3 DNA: TGCAGTGGAGGCTCATACGAGCAGTACTTC

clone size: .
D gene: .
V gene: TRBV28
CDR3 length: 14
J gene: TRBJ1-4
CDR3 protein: CASSDDSLNEKLFF
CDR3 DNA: TGTGCCAGCAGCGACGACAGCCTTAATGAAAAACTGTTTTTT

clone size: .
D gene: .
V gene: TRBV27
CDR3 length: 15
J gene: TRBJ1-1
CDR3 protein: CASSLSVGVNTEAFF
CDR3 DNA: TGTGCCAGCAGTTTATCGGTGGGCGTGAACACTGAAGCTTTCTTT

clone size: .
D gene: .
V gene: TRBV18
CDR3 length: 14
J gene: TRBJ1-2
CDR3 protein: CASSPAGASIGYTF
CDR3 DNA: TGTGCCAGCTCACCCGCGGGGGCGTCGATCGGCTACACCTTC

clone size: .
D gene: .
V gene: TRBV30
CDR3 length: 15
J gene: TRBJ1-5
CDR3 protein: CAWSLKDFGYQPQHF
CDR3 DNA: TGTGCCTGGAGTTTAAAGGACTTCGGGTATCAGCCCCAGCATTTT

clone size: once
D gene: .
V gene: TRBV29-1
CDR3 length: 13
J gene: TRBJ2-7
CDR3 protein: CSVRQTLTYEQYF
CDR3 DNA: TGCAGCGTTAGACAGACACTCACCTACGAGCAGTACTTC

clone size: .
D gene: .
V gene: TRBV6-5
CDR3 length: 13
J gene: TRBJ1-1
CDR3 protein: CASSSAGDTEAFF
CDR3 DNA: TGTGCCAGCAGCTCGGCGGGGGACACTGAAGCTTTCTTT

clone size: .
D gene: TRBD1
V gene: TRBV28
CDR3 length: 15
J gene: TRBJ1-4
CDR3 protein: CASSLGTGHNEKLFF
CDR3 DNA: TGTGCCAGCAGTTTAGGGACAGGGCATAATGAAAAACTGTTTTTT

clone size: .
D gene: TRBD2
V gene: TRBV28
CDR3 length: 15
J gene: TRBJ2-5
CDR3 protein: CASHLAGGEGETQYF
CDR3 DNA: TGTGCCTCACACCTAGCGGGGGGCGAGGGAGAGACCCAGTACTTC

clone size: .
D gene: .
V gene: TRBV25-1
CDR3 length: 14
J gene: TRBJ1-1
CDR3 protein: CASSEHVSIRGAFF
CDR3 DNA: TGTGCCAGCAGTGAACACGTGTCGATTCGGGGAGCTTTCTTT

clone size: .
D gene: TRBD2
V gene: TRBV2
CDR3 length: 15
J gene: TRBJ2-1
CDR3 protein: CASSESGGIYNEQFF
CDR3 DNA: TGTGCCAGCAGCGAAAGCGGGGGGATCTACAATGAGCAGTTCTTC

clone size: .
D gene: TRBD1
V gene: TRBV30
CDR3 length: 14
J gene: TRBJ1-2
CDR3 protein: CAWRGDRGYYGYTF
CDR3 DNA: TGTGCCTGGAGGGGGGACAGGGGGTACTATGGCTACACCTTC

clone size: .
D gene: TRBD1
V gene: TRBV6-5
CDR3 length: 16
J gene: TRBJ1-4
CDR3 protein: CASSYRWTGTDEKLFF
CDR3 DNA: TGTGCCAGCAGTTACCGATGGACAGGGACGGATGAAAAACTGTTTTTT

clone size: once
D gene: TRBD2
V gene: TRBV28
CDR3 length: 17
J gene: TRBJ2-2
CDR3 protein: CASSLSGGGWNTGELFF
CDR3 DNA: TGTGCCAGCAGTTTATCCGGCGGGGGGTGGAACACCGGGGAGCTGTTTTTT

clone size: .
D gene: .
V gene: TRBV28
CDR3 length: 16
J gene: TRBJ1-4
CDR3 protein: CASSLGGGVSEEKLFF
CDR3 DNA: TGTGCCAGCAGTTTAGGTGGCGGGGTTTCGGAGGAAAAACTGTTTTTT

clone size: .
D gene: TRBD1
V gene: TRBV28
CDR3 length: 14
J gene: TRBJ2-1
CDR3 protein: CASRFRTGNNEQFF
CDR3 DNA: TGTGCCAGCAGGTTCCGGACAGGTAACAATGAGCAGTTCTTC

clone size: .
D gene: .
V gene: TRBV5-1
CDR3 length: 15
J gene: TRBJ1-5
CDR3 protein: CASSLGQFSNQPQHF
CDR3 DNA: TGCGCCAGCAGCTTGGGACAGTTTAGCAATCAGCCCCAGCATTTT

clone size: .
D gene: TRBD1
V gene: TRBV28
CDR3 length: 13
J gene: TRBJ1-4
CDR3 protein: CASSRTGGEKLFF
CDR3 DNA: TGTGCCAGCAGTAGGACAGGGGGTGAAAAACTGTTTTTT

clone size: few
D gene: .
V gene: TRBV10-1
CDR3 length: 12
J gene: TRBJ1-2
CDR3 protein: CASIERPYGYTF
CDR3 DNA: TGCGCCAGCATCGAGAGGCCCTATGGCTACACCTTC

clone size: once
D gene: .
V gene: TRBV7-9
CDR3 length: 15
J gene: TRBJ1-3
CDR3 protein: CASSLNSTSGNTIYF
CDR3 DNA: TGTGCCAGCAGCTTAAACTCTACCTCTGGAAACACCATATATTTT

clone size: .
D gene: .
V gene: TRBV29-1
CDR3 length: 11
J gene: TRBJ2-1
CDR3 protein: CSVYRADEQFF
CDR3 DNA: TGCAGCGTTTACAGGGCCGATGAGCAGTTCTTC

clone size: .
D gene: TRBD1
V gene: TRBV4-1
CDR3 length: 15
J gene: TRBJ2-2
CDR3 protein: CASRRGTGNTGELFF
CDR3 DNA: TGCGCCAGCAGACGAGGGACAGGGAACACCGGGGAGCTGTTTTTT

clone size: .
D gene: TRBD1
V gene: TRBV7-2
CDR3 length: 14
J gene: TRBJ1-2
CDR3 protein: CASSVDRAYYGYTF
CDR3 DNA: TGTGCCAGCAGCGTAGACAGGGCATACTATGGCTACACCTTC

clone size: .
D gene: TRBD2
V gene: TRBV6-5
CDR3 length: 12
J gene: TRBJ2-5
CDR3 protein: CASSPGGETQYF
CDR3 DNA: TGTGCCAGCAGTCCGGGGGGGGAGACCCAGTACTTC

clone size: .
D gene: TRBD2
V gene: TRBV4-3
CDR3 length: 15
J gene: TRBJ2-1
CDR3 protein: CASTPSGGSDNEQFF
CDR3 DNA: TGCGCCAGCACCCCTAGCGGGGGGTCCGACAATGAGCAGTTCTTC

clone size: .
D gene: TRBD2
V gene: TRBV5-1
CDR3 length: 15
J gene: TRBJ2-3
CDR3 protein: CASSPGLVTPDTQYF
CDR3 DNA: TGCGCCAGCAGCCCGGGACTAGTTACCCCAGATACGCAGTATTTT

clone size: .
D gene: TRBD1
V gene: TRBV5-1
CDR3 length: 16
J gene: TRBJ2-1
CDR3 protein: CASSLEAGQAYNEQFF
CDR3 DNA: TGCGCCAGCAGCTTGGAGGCGGGACAGGCCTACAATGAGCAGTTCTTC

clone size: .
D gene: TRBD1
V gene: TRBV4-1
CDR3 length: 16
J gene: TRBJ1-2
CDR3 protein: CASSPYRDRGGYGYTF
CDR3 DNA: TGCGCCAGCAGCCCATACCGGGACAGGGGAGGCTATGGCTACACCTTC

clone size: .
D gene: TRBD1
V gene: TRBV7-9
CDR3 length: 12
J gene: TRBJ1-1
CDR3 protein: CASSLGQSEAFF
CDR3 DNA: TGTGCCAGCAGCTTGGGACAGTCTGAAGCTTTCTTT

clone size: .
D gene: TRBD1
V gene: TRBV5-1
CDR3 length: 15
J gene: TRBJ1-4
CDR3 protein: CASSPRGSHNEKLFF
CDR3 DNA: TGCGCCAGCAGCCCCAGGGGGTCCCATAATGAAAAACTGTTTTTT

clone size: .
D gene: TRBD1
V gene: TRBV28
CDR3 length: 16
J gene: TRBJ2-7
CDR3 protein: CASSFDYQGATYEQYF
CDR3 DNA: TGTGCCAGCAGTTTTGATTACCAGGGGGCGACCTACGAGCAGTACTTC

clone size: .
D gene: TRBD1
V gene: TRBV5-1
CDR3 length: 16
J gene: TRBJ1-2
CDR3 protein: CASSLGGTLGQDGYTF
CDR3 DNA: TGCGCCAGCAGCTTGGGCGGGACGCTCGGACAGGATGGCTACACCTTC

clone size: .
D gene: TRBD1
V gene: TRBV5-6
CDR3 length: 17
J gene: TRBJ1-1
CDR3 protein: CASSSPGQGIWGTEAFF
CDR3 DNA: TGTGCCAGCAGCTCGCCGGGACAGGGAATTTGGGGGACTGAAGCTTTCTTT

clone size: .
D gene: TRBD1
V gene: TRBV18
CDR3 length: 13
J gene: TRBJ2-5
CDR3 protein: CASSRTGQETQYF
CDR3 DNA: TGTGCCAGCTCACGGACAGGGCAAGAGACCCAGTACTTC

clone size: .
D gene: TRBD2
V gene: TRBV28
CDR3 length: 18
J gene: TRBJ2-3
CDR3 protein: CASSLAALIAGGFDTQYF
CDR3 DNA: TGTGCCAGCAGTTTAGCCGCGCTTATTGCGGGGGGTTTTGATACGCAGTATTTT

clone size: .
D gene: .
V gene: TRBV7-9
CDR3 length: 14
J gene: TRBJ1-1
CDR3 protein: CASTTRGAGSEAFF
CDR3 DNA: TGTGCCAGCACCACTCGGGGAGCGGGTAGCGAAGCTTTCTTT

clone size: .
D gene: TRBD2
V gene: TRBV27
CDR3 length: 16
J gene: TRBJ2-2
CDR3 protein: CASSPRLAGGPGELFF
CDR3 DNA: TGTGCCAGCAGTCCAAGACTAGCGGGGGGGCCCGGGGAGCTGTTTTTT

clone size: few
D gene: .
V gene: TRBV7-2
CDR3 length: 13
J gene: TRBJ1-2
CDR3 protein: CASSLGGNYGYTF
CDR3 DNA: TGTGCCAGCAGCTTAGGAGGGAACTATGGCTACACCTTC

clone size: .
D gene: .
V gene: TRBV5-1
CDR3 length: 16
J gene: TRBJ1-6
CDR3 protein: CASSPSASSYNSPLHF
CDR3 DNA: TGCGCCAGCAGCCCGTCAGCGAGCTCCTATAATTCACCCCTCCACTTT

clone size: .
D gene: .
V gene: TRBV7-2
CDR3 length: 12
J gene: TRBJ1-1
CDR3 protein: CASSHTWSEAFF
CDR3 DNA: TGTGCCAGCAGCCACACCTGGAGTGAAGCTTTCTTT